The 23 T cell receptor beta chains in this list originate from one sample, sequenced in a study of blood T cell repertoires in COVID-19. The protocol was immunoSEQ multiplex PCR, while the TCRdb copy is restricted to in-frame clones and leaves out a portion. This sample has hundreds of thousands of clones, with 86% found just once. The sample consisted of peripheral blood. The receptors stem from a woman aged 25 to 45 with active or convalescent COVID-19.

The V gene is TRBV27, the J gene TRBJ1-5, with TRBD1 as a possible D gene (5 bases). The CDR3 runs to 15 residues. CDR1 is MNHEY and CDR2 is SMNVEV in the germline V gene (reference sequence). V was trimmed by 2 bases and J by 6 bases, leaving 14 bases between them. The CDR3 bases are TGTGCCAGCAGTTTAGTCGGCACAGGCGCTCAGCCCCAGCATTTT. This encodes CASSLVGTGAQPQHF.

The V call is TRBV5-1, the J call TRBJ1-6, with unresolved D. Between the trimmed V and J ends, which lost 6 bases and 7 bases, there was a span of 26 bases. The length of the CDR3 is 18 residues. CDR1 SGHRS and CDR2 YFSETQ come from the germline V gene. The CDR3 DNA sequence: TGCGCCAGCAACCTCCAGGTCCGGCTAGCTCTGGGGAATTCACCCCTCCACTTT. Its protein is CASNLQVRLALGNSPLHF.

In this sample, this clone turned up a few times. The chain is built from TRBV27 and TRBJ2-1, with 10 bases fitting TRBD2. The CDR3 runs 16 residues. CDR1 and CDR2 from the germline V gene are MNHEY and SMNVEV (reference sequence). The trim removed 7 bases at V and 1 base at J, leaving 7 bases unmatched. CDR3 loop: CASKKTSGFSYNEQFF. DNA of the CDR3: TGTGCCAGCAAAAAGACTAGCGGGTTTTCCTACAATGAGCAGTTCTTC.

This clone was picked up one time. The DNA of the CDR3 is TGTGCCAGCAGTGAAGAGCGGGGCGCGAGCGCTTTCTTT. Translated: CASSEERGASAFF. V usage is TRBV6-1 and J usage is TRBJ1-1, with a weak D call TRBD1 (5 bases). V was shortened by 1 base and J by 11 bases, with 14 bases between the two germline ends. There are 13 residues in the CDR3. Germline CDR1 and CDR2: MNHNS and SASEGT.

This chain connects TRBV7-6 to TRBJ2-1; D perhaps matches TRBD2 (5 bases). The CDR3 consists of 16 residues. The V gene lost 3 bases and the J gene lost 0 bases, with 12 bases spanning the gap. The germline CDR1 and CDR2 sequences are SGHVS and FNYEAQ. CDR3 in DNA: TGTGCCAGCAGCTTTATTAGCGCGAGCTCCTACAATGAGCAGTTCTTC. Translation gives CASSFISASSYNEQFF.

The CDR3 region is CASSLQPAGAGETQYF. CDR3 in DNA: TGCGCCAGCAGCTTGCAACCCGCGGGGGCTGGAGAGACCCAGTACTTC. The chain links TRBV5-1 to TRBJ2-5; maybe TRBD2 (7 bases). CDR3 length: 16 amino acids. Germline assignment: CDR1 SGHRS and CDR2 YFSETQ. The germline V and J ends were trimmed by 1 base and 4 bases, with 17 bases remaining between them.

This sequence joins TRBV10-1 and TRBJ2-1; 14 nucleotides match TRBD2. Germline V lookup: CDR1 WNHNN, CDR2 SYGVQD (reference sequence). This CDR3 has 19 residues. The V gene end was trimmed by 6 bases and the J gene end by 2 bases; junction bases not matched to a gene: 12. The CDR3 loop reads CASRPGTSGSPLAYNEQFF. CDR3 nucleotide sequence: TGCGCCAGCAGACCTGGGACTAGCGGGAGCCCTCTCGCCTACAATGAGCAGTTCTTC.

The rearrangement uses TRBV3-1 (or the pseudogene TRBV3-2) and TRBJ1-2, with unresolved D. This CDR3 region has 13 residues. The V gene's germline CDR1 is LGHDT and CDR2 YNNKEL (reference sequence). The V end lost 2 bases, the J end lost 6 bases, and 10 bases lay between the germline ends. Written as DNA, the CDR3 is TGTGCCAGCAGCCAAATATGGCGGGATGGCTACACCTTC. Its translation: CASSQIWRDGYTF.

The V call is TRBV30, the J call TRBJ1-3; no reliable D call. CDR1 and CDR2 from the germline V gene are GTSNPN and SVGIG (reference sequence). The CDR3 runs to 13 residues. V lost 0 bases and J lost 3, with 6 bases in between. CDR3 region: CAWSVQYGNTIYF. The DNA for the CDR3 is TGTGCCTGGAGTGTACAGTATGGAAACACCATATATTTT.

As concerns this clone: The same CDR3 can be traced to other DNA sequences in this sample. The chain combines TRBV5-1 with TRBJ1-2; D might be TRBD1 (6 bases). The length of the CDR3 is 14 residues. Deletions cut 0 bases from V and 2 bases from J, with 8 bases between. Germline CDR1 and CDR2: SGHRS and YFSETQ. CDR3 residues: CASSLAGTNYGYTF. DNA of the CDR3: TGCGCCAGCAGCTTGGCAGGGACAAACTATGGCTACACCTTC.

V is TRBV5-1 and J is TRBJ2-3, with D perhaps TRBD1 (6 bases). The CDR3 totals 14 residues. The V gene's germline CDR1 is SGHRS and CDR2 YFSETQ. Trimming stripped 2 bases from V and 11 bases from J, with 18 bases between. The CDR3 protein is CASSLTGLPREQYF. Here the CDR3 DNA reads TGCGCCAGCAGCTTAACAGGGCTCCCGAGAGAGCAGTATTTT.

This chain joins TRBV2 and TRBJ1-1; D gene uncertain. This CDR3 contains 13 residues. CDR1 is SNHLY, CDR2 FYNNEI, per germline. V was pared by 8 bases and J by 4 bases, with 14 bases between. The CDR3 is CASQRHDGTEAFF. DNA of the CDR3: TGTGCCAGCCAGAGACACGACGGCACTGAAGCTTTCTTT. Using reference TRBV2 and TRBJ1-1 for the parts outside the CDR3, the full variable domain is EPEVTQTPSHQVTQMGQEVILRCVPISNHLYFYWYRQILGQKVEFLVSFYNNEISEKSEIFDDQFSVERPDGSNFTLKIRSTKLEDSAMYFCASQRHDGTEAFFGQGTRLTVV.

This CDR3 reads CASSPSRSGELFF. CDR3 nucleotides: TGCGCCAGCAGCCCGAGCAGGTCCGGGGAGCTGTTTTTT. The gene calls are TRBV4-1 and TRBJ2-2, with no clear D. This CDR3 comprises 13 residues. Trimming cost V 4 bases and J 6 bases, with 9 bases left between them. Germline CDR1 is MGHRA and CDR2 is YSYEKL.

CDR3 bases: TGTGCCAGTAGATCATCAGGGGGTGGCTACACCTTC. This gives the protein CASRSSGGGYTF. The chain carries TRBV19 and TRBJ1-2; 7 bases are shared with TRBD1. This CDR3 is built from 12 residues. Trimming removed 6 bases from V and 7 bases from J; junction bases left unmatched: 5. Germline values: CDR1 LNHDA, CDR2 SQIVND (reference sequence).

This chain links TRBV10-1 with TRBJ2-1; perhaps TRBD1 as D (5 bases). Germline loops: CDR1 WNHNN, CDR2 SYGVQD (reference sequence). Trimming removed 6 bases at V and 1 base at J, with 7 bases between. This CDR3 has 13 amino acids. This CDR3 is CASSPGSYNEQFF. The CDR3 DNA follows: TGCGCCAGCAGCCCAGGGTCCTACAATGAGCAGTTCTTC.

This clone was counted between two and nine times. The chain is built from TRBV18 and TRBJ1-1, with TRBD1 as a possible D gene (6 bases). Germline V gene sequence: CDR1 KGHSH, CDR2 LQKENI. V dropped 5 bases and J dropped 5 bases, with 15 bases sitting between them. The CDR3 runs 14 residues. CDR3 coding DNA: TGTGCCAGCTCAGCCCAACAGGGTACGACTGAAGCTTTCTTT. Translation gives CASSAQQGTTEAFF.

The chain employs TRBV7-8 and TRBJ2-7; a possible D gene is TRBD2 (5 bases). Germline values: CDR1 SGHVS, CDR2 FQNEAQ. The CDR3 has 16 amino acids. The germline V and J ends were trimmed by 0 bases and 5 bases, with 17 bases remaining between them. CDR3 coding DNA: TGTGCCAGCAGCTTAGCCCAGATAGGAGGTTGGGACGAGCAGTACTTC. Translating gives CASSLAQIGGWDEQYF.

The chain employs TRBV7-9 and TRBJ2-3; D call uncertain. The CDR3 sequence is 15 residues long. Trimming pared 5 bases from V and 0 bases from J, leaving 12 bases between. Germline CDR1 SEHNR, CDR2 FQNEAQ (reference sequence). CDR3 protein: CASSLILASTDTQYF. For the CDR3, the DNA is TGTGCCAGCAGCCTAATATTAGCTAGCACAGATACGCAGTATTTT.

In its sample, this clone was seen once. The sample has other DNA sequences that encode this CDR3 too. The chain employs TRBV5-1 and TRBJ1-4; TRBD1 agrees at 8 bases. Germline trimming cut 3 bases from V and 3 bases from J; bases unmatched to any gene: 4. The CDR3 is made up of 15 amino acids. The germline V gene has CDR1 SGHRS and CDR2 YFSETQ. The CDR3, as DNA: TGCGCCAGCAGCTCTCAGGGGGCATCTAATGAAAAACTGTTTTTT. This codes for CASSSQGASNEKLFF. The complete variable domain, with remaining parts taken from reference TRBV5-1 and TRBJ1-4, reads KAGVTQTPRYLIKTRGQQVTLSCSPISGHRSVSWYQQTPGQGLQFLFEYFSETQRNKGNFPGRFSGRQFSNSRSEMNVSTLELGDSALYLCASSSQGASNEKLFFGSGTQLSVL.

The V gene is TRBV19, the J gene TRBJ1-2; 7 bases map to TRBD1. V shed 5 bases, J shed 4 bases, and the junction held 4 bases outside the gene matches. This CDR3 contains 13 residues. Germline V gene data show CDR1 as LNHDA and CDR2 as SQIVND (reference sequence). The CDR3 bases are TGTGCCAGTAGTCGCCAGGGGGTCTATGGCTACACCTTC. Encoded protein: CASSRQGVYGYTF.

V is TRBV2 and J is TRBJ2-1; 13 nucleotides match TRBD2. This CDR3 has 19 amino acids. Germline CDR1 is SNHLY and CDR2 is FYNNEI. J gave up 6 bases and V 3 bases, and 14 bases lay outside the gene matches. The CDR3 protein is CASSEVTGTSGNFGNEQFF. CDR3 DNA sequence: TGTGCCAGCAGTGAGGTGACCGGGACTAGCGGGAATTTCGGCAATGAGCAGTTCTTC.

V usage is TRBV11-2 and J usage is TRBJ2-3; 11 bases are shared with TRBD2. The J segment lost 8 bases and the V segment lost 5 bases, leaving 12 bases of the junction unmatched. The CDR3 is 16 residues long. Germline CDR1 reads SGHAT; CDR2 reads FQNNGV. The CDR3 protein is CASSAVAGGLRVTQYF. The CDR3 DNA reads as TGTGCCAGCAGCGCGGTAGCGGGAGGGCTAAGGGTTACGCAGTATTTT. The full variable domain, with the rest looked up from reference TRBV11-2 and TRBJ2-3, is EAGVAQSPRYKIIEKRQSVAFWCNPISGHATLYWYQQILGQGPKLLIQFQNNGVVDDSQLPKDRFSAERLKGVDSTLKIQPAKLEDSAVYLCASSAVAGGLRVTQYFGPGTRLTVL.

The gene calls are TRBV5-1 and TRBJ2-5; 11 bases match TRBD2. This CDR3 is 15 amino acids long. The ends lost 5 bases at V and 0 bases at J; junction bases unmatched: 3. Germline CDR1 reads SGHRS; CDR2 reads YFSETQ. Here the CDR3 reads CASRSTSGDQETQYF. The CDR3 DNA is TGCGCCAGCAGGTCGACTAGCGGGGACCAAGAGACCCAGTACTTC.